The entry below describes one TCR beta chain. Its cognate antigen is unknown. This specimen comes from a study of PD-1 blockade in mismatch repair-deficient tumors. Germline V gives CDR1 MNHNY, CDR2 SVGAGI (reference sequence). Trimming removed 6 bases at V and 5 bases at J, with 16 bases between. The CDR3 is 15 residues long. General study points: Tumor-resident clones, often undetectable pretreatment in blood, expanded then contracted after pembrolizumab.

Clones were sequenced by immunoSEQ multiplex PCR, and TCRdb holds only the in-frame ones, with some missing. The sample holds about 110,000 clones, over 60% seen once. The TCR-sequenced patients were three responders to pembrolizumab. The chain recombines TRBV6-6 with TRBJ1-4; no firm D call. The source material was peripheral blood, sampled 60 weeks after starting pembrolizumab. This clonotype originated in an adult with mismatch repair-deficient cancer. The DNA for the CDR3 is TGTGCCAGCAGCGCGACCGCTCCCCCGAATGAAAAACTGTTTTTT. It yields the protein CASSATAPPNEKLFF.